This entry features one T cell receptor (beta chain) sequence. The target antigen is unknown. This specimen comes from a study of shared clonotypes between healthy human individuals. Points from the study as a whole: It was expected that sequencing depth would affect clonotype sharing among donors.

DNA input for the unsorted PBMC replicate PCRs was around 0.3 ug, some 31,000 T cell genomes. Data came from immunoSEQ multiplex PCR; TCRdb stores just in-frame clones and leaves some out. The repertoire holds about 470,000 clones, with roughly 80% as singletons. Looked up from germline, CDR1 is LGHNA and CDR2 is YNFKEQ. V shed 1 base and J 0 bases; nucleotides not matched to a gene: 5. The CDR3 contains 17 residues. This TCR came from a woman aged 35 to 49 in good health. Some clones in this sample may be carry-over from other donors' samples. Specimen: PBMCs. The V call is TRBV4-2, the J call TRBJ2-1; 8 bases are a match to TRBD2. CDR3 sequence: CASSQGQSGSSYNEQFF. DNA of the CDR3: TGTGCCAGCAGCCAAGGTCAAAGCGGGAGCTCCTACAATGAGCAGTTCTTC.